This record covers a single T cell receptor (beta chain). The antigen is unknown. V trimming: 5 bases; J trimming: 4 bases; junction bases outside the gene matches: 10. Germline V gives CDR1 SGHAT, CDR2 FQNNGV. The CDR3 length is 15 residues. The sample belongs to a study of T cells in localized non-small cell lung cancer. General study findings and limits: Adjacent lung held a median roughly 60 of the top 100 tumor clones. An association was observed between higher blood T cell density and longer overall survival.

Repertoires were generated with immunoSEQ multiplex PCR, while TCRdb's copy carries only in-frame clones and drops some. The sample consists of 20,000 to 25,000 clones, approximately 88% of them appearing once. The chain uses TRBV11-2 and TRBJ1-2; 7 nucleotides align to TRBD1. This sequence was found in a man aged 40 to 70 with stage I lung adenocarcinoma. Specimen: peripheral blood, collected before any cancer treatment. In nucleotides, the CDR3 is TGTGCCAGCAGCCCATTGGGGACAGTCCTCTATGGCTACACCTTC. Protein sequence: CASSPLGTVLYGYTF. Combining the CDR3 with reference TRBV11-2 and TRBJ1-2 gives the whole variable domain EAGVAQSPRYKIIEKRQSVAFWCNPISGHATLYWYQQILGQGPKLLIQFQNNGVVDDSQLPKDRFSAERLKGVDSTLKIQPAKLEDSAVYLCASSPLGTVLYGYTFGSGTRLTVV.